The present entry profiles one TCR beta chain with its context. The sample belongs to a study of blood T cell repertoires in COVID-19. Across the study: Sites across the United States, Italy and Spain contributed samples from acute and convalescent COVID-19. PBMCs, B-cell-depleted T cells, or T cells were the source of the cDNA or gDNA that made up the material.

The assay was immunoSEQ multiplex PCR, and TCRdb's table has in-frame clones only and misses some. The data contain roughly 310,000 clones, about 90% of them singletons. This TCR was sampled from a woman aged 30 to 39 with COVID-19, enrolled during active disease. The sequenced material came from peripheral blood.

Here the CDR3 DNA reads TGTGCCAGCAGTGAAGGGCCCTACAATGAGCAGTTCTTC. This translates into CASSEGPYNEQFF. The chain couples TRBV6-1 to TRBJ2-1; D is undetermined. The germline V gene has CDR1 MNHNS and CDR2 SASEGT. This CDR3 comprises 13 residues. V was pared by 1 base and J by 2 bases, with 3 bases between.